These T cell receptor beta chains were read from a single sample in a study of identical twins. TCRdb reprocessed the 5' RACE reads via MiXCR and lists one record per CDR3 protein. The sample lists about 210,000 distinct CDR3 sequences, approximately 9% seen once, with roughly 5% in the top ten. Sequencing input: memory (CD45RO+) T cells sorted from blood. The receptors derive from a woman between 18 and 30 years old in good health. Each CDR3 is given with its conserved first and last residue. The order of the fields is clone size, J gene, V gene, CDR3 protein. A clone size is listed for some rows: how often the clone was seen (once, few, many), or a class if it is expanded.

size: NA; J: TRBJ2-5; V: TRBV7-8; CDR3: CASSVRSTQETQYF
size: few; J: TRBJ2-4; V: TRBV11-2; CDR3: CASSFTRGENIQYF
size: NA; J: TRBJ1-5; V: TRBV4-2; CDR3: CASSQGVGSNQPQHF
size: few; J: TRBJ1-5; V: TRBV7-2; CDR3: CASSFWDSNQPQHF
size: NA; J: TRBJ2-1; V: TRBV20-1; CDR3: CSAIDVLAAYNEQFF
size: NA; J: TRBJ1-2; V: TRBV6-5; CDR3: CASSYSFEAGAQGYTF
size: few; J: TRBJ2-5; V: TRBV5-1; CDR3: CASSTIAGAETQYF
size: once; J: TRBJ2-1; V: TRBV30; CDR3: CAWGVIEQFF
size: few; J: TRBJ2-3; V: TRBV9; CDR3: CASSVGRDTQYF
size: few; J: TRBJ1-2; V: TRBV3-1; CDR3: CASSRSTGVNYGYTF
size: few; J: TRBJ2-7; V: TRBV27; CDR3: CASSSSGDRGTYEQYF
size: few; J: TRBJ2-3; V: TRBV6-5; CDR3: CASSYSTGDLDTQYF
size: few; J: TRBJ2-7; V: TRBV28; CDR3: CAIGASSYEQYF
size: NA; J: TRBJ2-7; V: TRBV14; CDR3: CASSLWISGSRSEQYF
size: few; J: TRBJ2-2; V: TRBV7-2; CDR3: CASSDRDLETGELFF
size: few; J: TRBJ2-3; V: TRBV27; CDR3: CASKGTGTDTQYF
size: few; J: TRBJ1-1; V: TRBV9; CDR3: CASSQTGDNTEAFF